This T cell receptor (beta chain) came from a study of cytomegalovirus exposure and HLA in healthy donors. General study findings and limits: Within an earlier analysis, most TCR beta V segments proved productive either about 90% or about 30% of the time. In a later analysis, across HLA loci, associated TCR counts were highest for DRB1, lowest for HLA-C. A link between a missense DCLRE1C variant and TCR beta V- and J-gene trimming emerged from a later analysis. Cytomegalovirus association was assigned to about 150 TCR beta chains.

Germline V gene lookup returns CDR1 SGHTA and CDR2 FQGNSA. The V end was cut by 4 bases, the J end by 0 bases, with 10 bases between. This CDR3 is built from 14 residues. This clone was observed a handful of times. What it recognizes is unknown. PCR used 60 Vbeta primers and 13 Jbeta primers. The assay was immunoSEQ multiplex PCR, and TCRdb's table has in-frame clones only and misses some. The sample has 120,000 to 150,000 clones, 75% to 90% seen once; the top ten hold 2.9%. The V gene is TRBV7-2, the J gene TRBJ2-7, with D hard to call. The sample comprised PBMCs. The receptor's source is a woman aged 25-40 years in good health and CMV-seronegative. The CDR3 DNA sequence: TGTGCCAGCAGCTCAAATCCTAGCTCCTACGAGCAGTACTTC. Translated: CASSSNPSSYEQYF.